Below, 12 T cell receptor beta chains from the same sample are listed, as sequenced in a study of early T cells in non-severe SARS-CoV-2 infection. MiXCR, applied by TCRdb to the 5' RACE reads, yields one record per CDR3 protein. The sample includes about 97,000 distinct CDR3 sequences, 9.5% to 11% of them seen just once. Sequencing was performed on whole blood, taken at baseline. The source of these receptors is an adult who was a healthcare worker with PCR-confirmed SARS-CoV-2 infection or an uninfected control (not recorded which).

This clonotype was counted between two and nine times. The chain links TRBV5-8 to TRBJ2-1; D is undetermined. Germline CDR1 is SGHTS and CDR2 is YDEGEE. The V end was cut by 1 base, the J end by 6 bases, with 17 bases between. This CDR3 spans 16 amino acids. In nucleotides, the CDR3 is TGTGCCAGCAGCTTGAGGTTGACCCCAAGACGCAATGAGCAGTTCTTC. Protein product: CASSLRLTPRRNEQFF.

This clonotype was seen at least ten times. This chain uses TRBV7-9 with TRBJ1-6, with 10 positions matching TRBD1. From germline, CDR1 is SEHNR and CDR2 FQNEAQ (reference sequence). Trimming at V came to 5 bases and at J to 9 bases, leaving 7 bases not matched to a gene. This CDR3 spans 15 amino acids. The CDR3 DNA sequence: TGTGCCAGCAGCCTCGGGACAGGGGCGAGTTCACCCCTCCACTTT. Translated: CASSLGTGASSPLHF. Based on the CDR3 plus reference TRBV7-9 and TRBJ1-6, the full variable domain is DTGVSQNPRHKITKRGQNVTFRCDPISEHNRLYWYRQTLGQGPEFLTYFQNEAQLEKSRLLSDRFSAERPKGSFSTLEIQRTEQGDSAMYLCASSLGTGASSPLHFGNGTRLTVT.

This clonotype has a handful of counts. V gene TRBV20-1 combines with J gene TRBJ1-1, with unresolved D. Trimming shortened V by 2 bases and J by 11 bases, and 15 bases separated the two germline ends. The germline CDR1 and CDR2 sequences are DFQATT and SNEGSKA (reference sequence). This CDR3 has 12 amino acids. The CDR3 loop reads CSARTAVASAFF. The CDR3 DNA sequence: TGCAGTGCTAGAACGGCAGTCGCTAGCGCTTTCTTT.

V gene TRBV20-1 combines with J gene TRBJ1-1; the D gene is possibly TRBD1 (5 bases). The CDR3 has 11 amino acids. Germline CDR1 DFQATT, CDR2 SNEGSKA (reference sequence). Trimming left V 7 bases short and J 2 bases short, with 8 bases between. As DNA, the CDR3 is TGCAGTGGACGGGGCAACACTGAAGCTTTCTTT. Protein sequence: CSGRGNTEAFF.

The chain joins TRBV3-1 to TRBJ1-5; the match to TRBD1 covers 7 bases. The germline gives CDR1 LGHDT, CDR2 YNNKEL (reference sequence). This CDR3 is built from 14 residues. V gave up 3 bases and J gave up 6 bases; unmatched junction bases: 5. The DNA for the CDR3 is TGTGCCAGCAGCCACGACAGGGATGGTCAGCCCCAGCATTTT. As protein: CASSHDRDGQPQHF. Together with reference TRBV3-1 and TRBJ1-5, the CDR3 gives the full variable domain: DTAVSQTPKYLVTQMGNDKSIKCEQNLGHDTMYWYKQDSKKFLKIMFSYNNKELIINETVPNRFSPKSPDKAHLNLHINSLELGDSAVYFCASSHDRDGQPQHFGDGTRLSIL.

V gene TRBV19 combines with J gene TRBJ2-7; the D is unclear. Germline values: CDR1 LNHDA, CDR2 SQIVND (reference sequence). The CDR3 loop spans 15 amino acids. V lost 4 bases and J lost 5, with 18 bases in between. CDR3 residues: CASSTPGLGRHEQYF. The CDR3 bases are TGTGCCAGTAGTACCCCTGGGCTGGGAAGGCACGAGCAGTACTTC.

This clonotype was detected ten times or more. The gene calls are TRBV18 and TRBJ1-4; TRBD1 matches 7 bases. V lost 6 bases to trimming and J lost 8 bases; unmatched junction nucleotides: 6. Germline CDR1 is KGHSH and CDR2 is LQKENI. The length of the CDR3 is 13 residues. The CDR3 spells CASSRDSGEKLFF. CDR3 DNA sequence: TGTGCCAGCTCCCGGGACAGTGGAGAAAAACTGTTTTTT.

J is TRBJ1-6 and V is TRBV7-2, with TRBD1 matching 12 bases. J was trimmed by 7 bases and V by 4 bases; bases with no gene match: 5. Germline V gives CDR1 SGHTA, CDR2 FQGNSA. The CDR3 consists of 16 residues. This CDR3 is CASSSGQGAGNSPLHF. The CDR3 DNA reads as TGTGCCAGCAGCTCGGGACAGGGGGCCGGGAATTCACCCCTCCACTTT.

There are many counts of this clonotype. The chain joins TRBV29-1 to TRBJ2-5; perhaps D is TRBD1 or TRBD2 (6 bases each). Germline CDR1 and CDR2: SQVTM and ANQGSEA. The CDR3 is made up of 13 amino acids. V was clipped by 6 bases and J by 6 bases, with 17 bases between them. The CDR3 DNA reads TGCAGCGTAGCTGGGGGGCAGGGACAGACCCAGTACTTC. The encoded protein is CSVAGGQGQTQYF.

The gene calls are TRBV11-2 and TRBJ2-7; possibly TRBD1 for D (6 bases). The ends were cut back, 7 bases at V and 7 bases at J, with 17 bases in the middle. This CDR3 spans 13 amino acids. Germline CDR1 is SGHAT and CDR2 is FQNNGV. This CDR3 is CASKGRDMGEQYF. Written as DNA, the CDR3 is TGTGCCAGCAAAGGCAGGGACATGGGGGAGCAGTACTTC.

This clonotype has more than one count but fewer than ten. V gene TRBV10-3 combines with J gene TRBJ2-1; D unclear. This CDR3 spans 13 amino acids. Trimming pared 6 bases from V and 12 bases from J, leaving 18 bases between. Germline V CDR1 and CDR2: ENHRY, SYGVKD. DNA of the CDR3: TGTGCCATCAGGGACCCGATAGGTACCTCGCAGTTCTTC. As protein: CAIRDPIGTSQFF.

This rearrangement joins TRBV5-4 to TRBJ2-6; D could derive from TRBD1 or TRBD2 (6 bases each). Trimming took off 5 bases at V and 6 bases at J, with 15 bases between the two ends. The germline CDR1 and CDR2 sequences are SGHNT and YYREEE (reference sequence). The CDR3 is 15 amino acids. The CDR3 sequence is CASRPTSGAANVLTF. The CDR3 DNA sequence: TGTGCCAGCAGGCCTACCTCGGGGGCGGCCAACGTCCTGACTTTC. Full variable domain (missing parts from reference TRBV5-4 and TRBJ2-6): ETGVTQSPTHLIKTRGQQVTLRCSSQSGHNTVSWYQQALGQGPQFIFQYYREEENGRGNFPPRFSGLQFPNYSSELNVNALELDDSALYLCASRPTSGAANVLTFGAGSRLTVL.